Following are 32 T cell receptor beta chains from one sample sequenced in a study of CD8+ T cells in alopecia areata. Following extraction, RNA underwent reverse transcription to cDNA, which served as the sequencing template. Sequencing was performed with immunoSEQ multiplex PCR; in TCRdb, only in-frame clones are kept and a portion is missing. Among about 180,000 clones listed, around half were seen once. Regarding treatment: oral pan-JAK inhibitor, 5-10 mg twice daily. Specimen: CD8+ T cells sorted from blood, collected at week 24, from a patient treated with tofacitinib. Receptor source: a human donor with alopecia areata.

The V and J genes are TRBV9 and TRBJ2-6; D possibly uses TRBD1 or TRBD2 (5 bases each). This CDR3 region has 18 residues. Trimming removed 3 bases from V and 0 bases from J, with 16 bases in between. In germline, CDR1 is SGDLS, CDR2 YYNGEE. CDR3 residues: CASSANRRGGSGANVLTF. DNA of the CDR3: TGTGCCAGCAGCGCCAACAGGAGAGGAGGCTCTGGGGCCAACGTCCTGACTTTC.

This clone was detected a few times. The chain carries TRBV5-1 and TRBJ2-2, with D unresolved. Germline V gene lookup returns CDR1 SGHRS and CDR2 YFSETQ. CDR3 size: 14 residues. The V gene lost 0 bases and the J gene lost 3 bases, with 6 bases spanning the gap. This CDR3 is CASSLEPDTGELFF. DNA for the CDR3: TGCGCCAGCAGCTTGGAACCCGACACCGGGGAGCTGTTTTTT. The entire variable domain, with the rest obtained from reference TRBV5-1 and TRBJ2-2, is as follows: KAGVTQTPRYLIKTRGQQVTLSCSPISGHRSVSWYQQTPGQGLQFLFEYFSETQRNKGNFPGRFSGRQFSNSRSEMNVSTLELGDSALYLCASSLEPDTGELFFGEGSRLTVL.

This chain joins TRBV20-1 and TRBJ2-1, with D perhaps being TRBD1 or TRBD2 (5 bases each). Deletions cut 2 bases from V and 9 bases from J, with 8 bases between. The CDR3 length is 11 residues. The germline CDR1 and CDR2 sequences are DFQATT and SNEGSKA (reference sequence). In nucleotides, the CDR3 is TGCAGTGCTAGACGAGGGACTGAGCAGTTCTTC. Protein sequence: CSARRGTEQFF.

The V and J genes are TRBV2 and TRBJ1-1, with no clear D. The V end lost 7 bases, the J end lost 0 bases, and 6 bases lay between the germline ends. The CDR3 totals 12 residues. CDR1 is SNHLY and CDR2 is FYNNEI in the germline V gene. As DNA, the CDR3 is TGTGCCAGCACTTATATGAACACTGAAGCTTTCTTT. It codes for CASTYMNTEAFF.

V is TRBV29-1 and J is TRBJ2-7, with TRBD2 matching over 13 bases. V lost 0 bases to trimming and J lost 2 bases; unmatched junction nucleotides: 7. Germline loops: CDR1 SQVTM, CDR2 ANQGSEA. This CDR3 is 17 amino acids long. As DNA, the CDR3 is TGCAGCGTTGAAGACCCCGGGACTAGCGGGGAAACCTACGAGCAGTACTTC. Encoded protein: CSVEDPGTSGETYEQYF.

This clone has just a few counts. The chain uses TRBV7-8 and TRBJ1-6; TRBD1 aligns across 7 bases. The CDR3 totals 17 residues. V was clipped by 0 bases and J by 3 bases; unmatched bases: 5. Germline-derived CDR1 and CDR2 are SGHVS and FQNEAQ. CDR3 sequence reads: CASSLADRARYNSPLHF. The CDR3, as DNA: TGTGCCAGCAGCTTAGCTGACAGGGCCCGCTATAATTCACCCCTCCACTTT. Supplemented by reference TRBV7-8 and TRBJ1-6, the full variable domain reads GAGVSQSPRYKVAKRGQDVALRCDPISGHVSLFWYQQALGQGPEFLTYFQNEAQLDKSGLPSDRFFAERPEGSVSTLKIQRTQQEDSAVYLCASSLADRARYNSPLHFGNGTRLTVT.

This rearrangement joins TRBV4-3 to TRBJ1-5; 7 bases map to TRBD1. Germline V gives CDR1 LGHNA, CDR2 YSLEER. The CDR3 spans 15 residues. The trim removed 0 bases at V and 3 bases at J, leaving 2 bases unmatched. CDR3 residues: CASSQDGQDNQPQHF. CDR3 DNA sequence: TGCGCCAGCAGCCAAGATGGACAGGACAATCAGCCCCAGCATTTT.

This chain connects TRBV14 to TRBJ1-4; D ambiguous. V was pared by 1 base and J by 6 bases, with 3 bases between. Per germline, CDR1 SGHDN and CDR2 FVKESK. The CDR3 length is 12 residues. The CDR3 reads CASSQGDEKLFF. The CDR3, as DNA: TGTGCCAGCAGCCAAGGGGATGAAAAACTGTTTTTT.

J is TRBJ1-2 and V is TRBV9; D is possibly TRBD1 (6 bases). CDR3 length: 14 residues. The V end was cut by 4 bases, the J end by 5 bases, with 15 bases between. The germline gives CDR1 SGDLS, CDR2 YYNGEE. CDR3 sequence (DNA): TGTGCCAGCAGCCTCCGCCTACAGGGATATGGCTACACCTTC. It translates to CASSLRLQGYGYTF.

CDR3 nucleotide sequence: TGTGCCAGCAGCTTAGTACGGGCTGACCCGAACACCGGGGAGCTGTTTTTT. It yields the protein CASSLVRADPNTGELFF. The chain employs TRBV11-2 and TRBJ2-2; D gene uncertain. CDR3 length equals 17 residues. V shed 1 base and J shed 0 bases, with 12 bases lying between them. The germline V gene has CDR1 SGHAT and CDR2 FQNNGV.

This clone was observed a handful of times. V and J are TRBV7-9 and TRBJ1-1, with TRBD1 as a possible D gene (5 bases). V lost 7 bases to trimming and J lost 5 bases, with 14 bases between them. CDR1 and CDR2 from the germline V gene are SEHNR and FQNEAQ (reference sequence). The CDR3 has 13 residues. The CDR3 region has the DNA TGTGCCAGCAATCAGGGAGGGATGACTGAAGCTTTCTTT. It is translated as CASNQGGMTEAFF.

The V call is TRBV11-2, the J call TRBJ2-3, with 7 bases that match TRBD1. Germline CDR1 is SGHAT and CDR2 is FQNNGV. The J segment lost 2 bases and the V segment lost 1 base, leaving 3 bases of the junction unmatched. This CDR3 is built from 15 residues. CDR3 nucleotides: TGTGCCAGCAGCTTAGGGGGACAGTCCACAGATACGCAGTATTTT. Translation gives CASSLGGQSTDTQYF.

This clone was detected once. CDR3 region: CASSFGLQRGGTGELFF. CDR3 coding DNA: TGTGCCAGCAGCTTTGGTCTCCAGCGGGGGGGCACCGGGGAGCTGTTTTTT. The chain combines TRBV7-9 with TRBJ2-2; 10 nucleotides match TRBD2. The V and J ends lost 3 bases and 4 bases, in that order; junction bases with no gene match: 8. From germline, CDR1 is SEHNR and CDR2 FQNEAQ (reference sequence). CDR3 length: 17 residues.

J is TRBJ2-2 and V is TRBV7-9; the D gene is possibly TRBD2 (5 bases). Trimming shortened V by 2 bases and J by 4 bases, and 11 bases separated the two germline ends. CDR1 SEHNR and CDR2 FQNEAQ come from the germline V gene (reference sequence). The CDR3 spans 15 residues. CDR3 sequence reads: CASSLIGKTTGELFF. CDR3 coding DNA: TGTGCCAGCAGCTTAATCGGGAAGACCACCGGGGAGCTGTTTTTT.

The V call is TRBV27, the J call TRBJ2-5, with D tentatively TRBD2 (6 bases). CDR1 and CDR2 (germline): MNHEY, SMNVEV (reference sequence). The ends were cut back, 8 bases at V and 5 bases at J, with 15 bases in the middle. The CDR3 runs to 13 residues. This CDR3 reads CASRGRIRETQYF. As DNA, the CDR3 is TGTGCCAGCCGGGGGAGGATTCGGGAGACCCAGTACTTC.

J is TRBJ2-3 and V is TRBV30, with D tentatively TRBD2 (6 bases). Germline CDR1 and CDR2: GTSNPN and SVGIG (reference sequence). The V and J ends lost 5 bases and 0 bases respectively, with 15 bases between them. The CDR3 runs 15 residues. The CDR3 sequence: CAWHSGAYSTDTQYF. The CDR3, as DNA: TGTGCCTGGCATAGCGGAGCCTATAGCACAGATACGCAGTATTTT.

This clone was seen a handful of times. Other DNA sequences from this sample encode an identical CDR3 as well. The DNA for the CDR3 is TGCAGCGCCCTGACAGGGGGGGCCTATGGCTACACCTTC. Its protein product is CSALTGGAYGYTF. V usage is TRBV29-1 and J usage is TRBJ1-2; the match to TRBD1 covers 9 bases. This CDR3 has 13 residues. The junction had 7 bases not matched to a gene; V was cut back by 7 bases and J by 4 bases. The germline V gene has CDR1 SQVTM and CDR2 ANQGSEA.

The chain carries TRBV27 and TRBJ1-6; weak D call: TRBD1 (5 bases). The CDR3 contains 14 residues. Trimming stripped 8 bases from V and 7 bases from J, with 15 bases between. Germline CDR1 reads MNHEY; CDR2 reads SMNVEV (reference sequence). As DNA, the CDR3 is TGTGCCAGCCGCGGAGACAGTAAGAATTCACCCCTCCACTTT. Its protein is CASRGDSKNSPLHF.

There are a few counts of this clone. The chain links TRBV25-1 to TRBJ2-3; 11 nucleotides align to TRBD1. Losses at the gene ends were 6 bases for V and 2 bases for J; bases not matched to a gene: 7. Per the germline V gene, CDR1 is MGHDK and CDR2 is SYGVNS. The CDR3 runs 16 residues. CDR3 sequence reads: CASSMDRGPNTDTQYF. The CDR3 DNA sequence: TGTGCCAGCAGCATGGACAGGGGGCCCAACACAGATACGCAGTATTTT.

The V and J genes are TRBV2 and TRBJ2-2; no reliable D call. Germline V gives CDR1 SNHLY, CDR2 FYNNEI. The CDR3 runs 17 residues. The V and J ends lost 3 bases and 0 bases respectively, with 14 bases between them. DNA for the CDR3: TGTGCCAGCAGTGACGAGAGAGATCGTTCGAACACCGGGGAGCTGTTTTTT. Protein product: CASSDERDRSNTGELFF.

The rearrangement links TRBV4-2 to TRBJ2-2; 13 bases align to TRBD2. The CDR3 covers 22 residues. Per the germline V gene, CDR1 is LGHNA and CDR2 is YNFKEQ. Germline trimming cut 0 bases from V and 0 bases from J; bases unmatched to any gene: 13. The CDR3 is CASSQDPPGLAGYGANTGELFF. DNA of the CDR3: TGTGCCAGCAGCCAAGACCCACCGGGACTAGCGGGGTATGGGGCGAACACCGGGGAGCTGTTTTTT.

The rearrangement links TRBV11-2 to TRBJ1-2; a weak D match, TRBD1 (6 bases). With 4 bases removed from V and 2 bases from J, the gap between germline ends came to 11 bases. CDR1 is SGHAT, CDR2 FQNNGV, per germline. CDR3 length equals 14 residues. CDR3 nucleotides: TGTGCCAGCAGCTACGGGGGCGCGAACTATGGCTACACCTTC. Its protein product is CASSYGGANYGYTF.

The genes are TRBV7-2 and TRBJ1-1, with 8 bases matching TRBD1. CDR1 and CDR2 (germline): SGHTA, FQGNSA. Unmatched junction bases numbered 7, after V lost 0 bases and J lost 1 base. CDR3 length: 17 residues. The CDR3 sequence is CASSLALPGTGNTEAFF. The CDR3 region has the DNA TGTGCCAGCAGCTTAGCCCTTCCCGGGACAGGGAACACTGAAGCTTTCTTT.

In its sample, this clone was seen a few times. The chain combines TRBV5-4 with TRBJ2-5, with D possibly TRBD1 on 5 matching bases. This CDR3 is 17 amino acids long. The germline V gene encodes CDR1 SGHNT and CDR2 YYREEE (reference sequence). Trimming removed 4 bases at V and 2 bases at J, with 21 bases between. The CDR3 here is CASSRTTGPLEQETQYF. CDR3 sequence (DNA): TGTGCCAGCAGCCGAACAACAGGACCTCTCGAACAAGAGACCCAGTACTTC. Using reference TRBV5-4 and TRBJ2-5 for the parts outside the CDR3, the full variable domain is ETGVTQSPTHLIKTRGQQVTLRCSSQSGHNTVSWYQQALGQGPQFIFQYYREEENGRGNFPPRFSGLQFPNYSSELNVNALELDDSALYLCASSRTTGPLEQETQYFGPGTRLLVL.

The chain joins TRBV9 to TRBJ2-3, with 9 bases aligning to TRBD2. Trimming cost V 0 bases and J 2 bases; bases outside gene matches: 10. CDR1 is SGDLS and CDR2 is YYNGEE in the germline V gene. The CDR3 totals 18 residues. The CDR3 DNA reads TGTGCCAGCAGCGTAGTGGCATCAGCGGGGGGTACCACAGATACGCAGTATTTT. Its protein is CASSVVASAGGTTDTQYF.

The chain employs TRBV30 and TRBJ2-7; unclear D gene. V lost 1 base and J lost 6, with 13 bases in between. This CDR3 is built from 13 residues. The germline V gene encodes CDR1 GTSNPN and CDR2 SVGIG (reference sequence). CDR3 DNA: TGTGCCTGGAGTGACGACCCTGCCTCCGAGCAGTACTTC. It codes for CAWSDDPASEQYF.

This clone was seen more than once but under ten times. V usage is TRBV13 and J usage is TRBJ1-6; tentatively, D is TRBD1 (6 bases). The CDR3 consists of 13 residues. Trimming took off 5 bases at V and 9 bases at J, with 11 bases between the two ends. Germline loops: CDR1 PRHDT, CDR2 FYEKMQ (reference sequence). The CDR3 sequence: CASSPGEGSPLHF. Written as DNA, the CDR3 is TGTGCCAGCAGCCCAGGGGAAGGTTCACCCCTCCACTTT.

The gene calls are TRBV6-5 and TRBJ2-5; no clear D gene. The V and J ends lost 7 bases and 7 bases respectively, with 13 bases between them. CDR3 size: 12 residues. Germline CDR1 and CDR2: MNHEY and SVGAGI. The CDR3 spells CASNPTPGTQYF. DNA of the CDR3: TGTGCCAGCAATCCGACCCCTGGGACCCAGTACTTC.

This chain links TRBV30 with TRBJ1-1; no clear D gene. Trimming shortened V by 3 bases and J by 3 bases, and 2 bases separated the two germline ends. CDR1 is GTSNPN and CDR2 is SVGIG in the germline V gene (reference sequence). The CDR3 has 10 amino acids. CDR3 region: CAWRDTEAFF. In nucleotides, the CDR3 is TGTGCCTGGAGGGACACTGAAGCTTTCTTT.

This rearrangement joins TRBV27 to TRBJ2-7; 9 bases are shared with TRBD1. V was pared by 5 bases and J by 5 bases, with 4 bases of the junction left unmatched. The CDR3 has 13 residues. Germline V gene sequence: CDR1 MNHEY, CDR2 SMNVEV (reference sequence). CDR3 sequence reads: CASSEDRGDEQYF. CDR3 nucleotides: TGTGCCAGCAGTGAGGACAGGGGCGACGAGCAGTACTTC.

This clone has more than one count but fewer than ten. The V gene is TRBV20-1, the J gene TRBJ2-7; no clear D gene. Trimming stripped 6 bases from V and 4 bases from J, with 10 bases between. The CDR3 runs to 11 residues. Germline V gene data show CDR1 as DFQATT and CDR2 as SNEGSKA (reference sequence). CDR3 region: CSAQSNYEQYF. The CDR3 coding sequence is TGCAGTGCCCAAAGTAATTACGAGCAGTACTTC.

This clone was picked up a small number of times. The V call is TRBV6-5, the J call TRBJ2-1; the D is unclear. V was trimmed by 0 bases and J by 4 bases, leaving 4 bases between them. Germline loops: CDR1 MNHEY, CDR2 SVGAGI. CDR3 length equals 13 residues. The CDR3, as DNA: TGTGCCAGCAGTTACTCGTCGTACAATGAGCAGTTCTTC. This gives the protein CASSYSSYNEQFF.